The 10 T cell receptor beta chains listed next were all sequenced from one sample in a study of glioma-infiltrating T cells. The iRepertoire nested amplicon-rescue multiplex PCR amplified TCR alpha and beta CDR3s from RNA. TCRdb reprocessed the multiplex PCR reads via MiXCR and lists one record per CDR3 protein. The sample lists about 200,000 distinct CDR3 sequences, roughly 32% occurring once. Input material: glioma tissue, nonneoplastic brain tissue, or PBMCs (not recorded which). All receptors come from a human donor with low-grade glioma or glioblastoma, undergoing nonglioma brain surgery, or in good health (not recorded which).

This clonotype was detected many times. V is TRBV27 and J is TRBJ1-2; 7 bases map to TRBD1. With V trimmed by 6 bases and J by 6 bases, 7 bases remained unmatched. The germline CDR1 and CDR2 sequences are MNHEY and SMNVEV (reference sequence). The CDR3 runs to 13 residues. As DNA, the CDR3 is TGTGCCAGCAGAGCACCGGGACAGCATGGCTACACCTTC. As protein: CASRAPGQHGYTF.

The V call is TRBV11-2, the J call TRBJ2-1; D unclear. V was trimmed by 7 bases and J by 10 bases, leaving 14 bases between them. Germline assignment: CDR1 SGHAT and CDR2 FQNNGV. The CDR3 has 12 residues. The CDR3 loop reads CASNGESGEQFF. In nucleotides, the CDR3 is TGTGCCAGCAACGGTGAGAGTGGAGAGCAGTTCTTC.

This sequence joins TRBV10-3 and TRBJ2-7; a weak D match, TRBD1 (5 bases). CDR3 length: 17 amino acids. Trimming removed 2 bases at V and 5 bases at J, with 22 bases between. The germline V gene has CDR1 ENHRY and CDR2 SYGVKD. CDR3 residues: CAISEPMTAGRTHEQYF. The CDR3 region has the DNA TGTGCCATCAGTGAGCCGATGACGGCAGGGCGTACCCACGAGCAGTACTTC.

This clonotype was counted many times. Written as DNA, the CDR3 is TGTGCCAGCTCACCGCCGGGACTAGCGGAGTACAATGAGCAGTTCTTC. Translating gives CASSPPGLAEYNEQFF. The chain couples TRBV18 to TRBJ2-1; TRBD2 agrees at 11 bases. The V segment lost 3 bases and the J segment 4 bases; nucleotides outside the gene matches: 5. The germline V gene has CDR1 KGHSH and CDR2 LQKENI. This CDR3 contains 16 residues.

Many counts were recorded for this clonotype. V usage is TRBV12-3 or TRBV12-4 and J usage is TRBJ2-1; D ambiguous. Trimming pared 3 bases from V and 7 bases from J, leaving 4 bases between. The CDR3 length is 11 residues. The CDR3 DNA is TGTGCCAGCAGTTTCCTGAATGAGCAGTTCTTC. Translation: CASSFLNEQFF.

This clonotype was recorded a few times. This chain uses TRBV4-1 with TRBJ1-2, with D possibly matching TRBD1 (6 bases). CDR3 length: 14 amino acids. The germline gives CDR1 MGHRA, CDR2 YSYEKL. The V and J ends lost 5 bases and 3 bases respectively, with 13 bases between them. The CDR3 sequence: CASSVPGVDYGYTF. The CDR3 DNA sequence: TGCGCCAGCAGCGTCCCAGGGGTGGACTATGGCTACACCTTC.

On this clonotype itself: This may be a read error, as it is one base from a much larger clone. This chain connects TRBV7-9 to TRBJ2-1; 9 bases are a match to TRBD1. There are 16 residues in the CDR3. Germline loops: CDR1 SEHNR, CDR2 FQNEAQ (reference sequence). Losses at the gene ends were 1 base for V and 9 bases for J; bases not matched to a gene: 10. The chain's CDR3 is CASSLEDRGVCREQFF. The CDR3, as DNA: TGTGCCAGCAGCTTAGAGGACAGGGGAGTCTGCCGTGAGCAGTTCTTC.

This clonotype was counted at least ten times. This sequence joins TRBV6-6 and TRBJ2-1; TRBD1 might be the D (7 bases). Germline V gene sequence: CDR1 MNHNY, CDR2 SVGAGI (reference sequence). V was cut by 2 bases and J by 7 bases, with 15 bases left in between. This CDR3 contains 15 residues. The CDR3 nucleotides read TGTGCCAGCAGTTACGGAGGGACAGTGGGAAATGAGCAGTTCTTC. Translation gives CASSYGGTVGNEQFF.

V usage is TRBV5-4 and J usage is TRBJ2-1; D gene unclear. V lost 0 bases and J lost 5, with 15 bases in between. The CDR3 sequence is 16 residues long. The germline V gene encodes CDR1 SGHNT and CDR2 YYREEE (reference sequence). The DNA of the CDR3 is TGTGCCAGCAGCTTGGGGGCCCGGGTAGGGCACAATGAGCAGTTCTTC. It specifies CASSLGARVGHNEQFF.

This clonotype was recorded many times. The chain recombines TRBV29-1 with TRBJ1-1; no firm D call. CDR3 length equals 10 residues. In germline, CDR1 is SQVTM, CDR2 ANQGSEA. V lost 8 bases, J lost 3 bases, and 7 bases lay in between. CDR3 sequence reads: CSFRDTEAFF. In nucleotides, the CDR3 is TGCAGCTTTCGGGACACTGAAGCTTTCTTT.